The entry below describes one T cell receptor beta chain. Cohort 3 recovery required two negative PCRs, clearance, or symptom resolution. This specimen belongs to a study of blood T cell repertoires in COVID-19. Study-wide context: The United States, Italy and Spain provided the acute and convalescent COVID-19 samples. The analysed material was cDNA or gDNA that came from T cells, B-cell-depleted T cells, or PBMCs.

Authors' processing steps: For nucleated cells, counts were estimated from reference gene primer amplification. Libraries were prepared by immunoSEQ multiplex PCR; TCRdb keeps only in-frame clonotypes and omits some of them. The V and J calls and the clone size are those of that table, but D and trimming were determined from the DNA. Of fewer than 200,000 clones detected, around 80% appear once; the ten largest clones hold roughly 12%. V was trimmed by 2 bases and J by 0 bases, leaving 8 bases between them. The CDR3 spans 15 residues. CDR1 is MGHRA and CDR2 is YSYEKL in the germline V gene. This receptor was taken from a man aged 50 to 60 who had recovered from COVID-19. The sample taken for sequencing was PBMCs or T cells enriched from blood (not recorded which). The V and J genes are TRBV4-1 and TRBJ1-3, with D tentatively TRBD1 (5 bases). The CDR3 reads CASSQSRDSGNTIYF. CDR3 nucleotide sequence: TGCGCCAGCAGCCAAAGCAGGGACTCTGGAAACACCATATATTTT.